The 20 T cell receptor beta chains reported below all come from one sample, sequenced in a study of circulating CD8 cells and anti-PD-1 response in melanoma. Four subsets defined by PD-1 and/or TIGIT were sorted from live CD3+CD8+TCRalphabeta+ cells. Each library started from roughly 16 ng of total RNA using the QIAseq Immune Repertoire TCR panel. A single record per CDR3 protein comes from TCRdb applying MiXCR to the reads. The sample lists 350 to 500 distinct CDR3 sequences, 8.2% seen once, with approximately 30% in the top ten. The specimen was CD8+ T cells from PBMCs, collected at baseline or after one month of anti-PD-1 therapy (not recorded which). The receptors stem from a human donor with melanoma.

By its share, this clonotype is large. The gene calls are TRBV2 and TRBJ2-1, with D perhaps TRBD2 (5 bases). Trimming shortened V by 8 bases and J by 0 bases, and 11 bases separated the two germline ends. Germline assignment: CDR1 SNHLY and CDR2 FYNNEI. The CDR3 contains 14 residues. The CDR3 spells CASYKRSSYNEQFF. The CDR3 bases are TGTGCCAGCTATAAGCGGAGCTCCTACAATGAGCAGTTCTTC.

This clonotype has only a few counts. The genes are TRBV6-1 and TRBJ2-7; 7 nucleotides align to TRBD1. The CDR3 is 13 residues long. Germline V gives CDR1 MNHNS, CDR2 SASEGT. After removal of 8 bases from V and 3 bases from J, the junction contained 7 bases not matched to a gene. This CDR3 is CASWDSLDYEQYF. CDR3 nucleotide sequence: TGTGCCAGCTGGGACAGTCTCGACTACGAGCAGTACTTC.

This clonotype is large within its sample. The chain has TRBV5-4 and TRBJ2-6; the D is unclear. This CDR3 is built from 17 residues. The germline gives CDR1 SGHNT, CDR2 YYREEE (reference sequence). V was trimmed by 6 bases and J by 0 bases, leaving 16 bases between them. This chain's CDR3 is CASNPLQSNSGANVLTF. The CDR3 nucleotides are TGTGCCAGCAACCCCCTACAGTCGAACTCTGGGGCCAACGTCCTGACTTTC.

This clonotype occurred once. This sequence is one base from a far larger clone and is likely a read error. The gene calls are TRBV5-6 and TRBJ2-3, with 10 positions matching TRBD2. This CDR3 contains 17 residues. Germline values: CDR1 SGHDT, CDR2 YYEEEE. The CDR3 loop reads CASSLGLAGVLTGTQYF. CDR3 coding DNA: TGTGCCAGCAGCTTGGGACTAGCGGGCGTACTAACAGGTACGCAGTATTTT.

The genes are TRBV27 and TRBJ2-1, with D hard to call. Germline CDR1 is MNHEY and CDR2 is SMNVEV (reference sequence). The CDR3 loop spans 13 amino acids. Trimming cost V 6 bases and J 12 bases, with 18 bases left between them. CDR3 nucleotides: TGTGCCAGCAGCCGGACGACCGCCTATACGCAGTTCTTC. This codes for CASSRTTAYTQFF.

This clonotype ranks as large. The rearrangement links TRBV20-1 to TRBJ2-7; possibly TRBD2 for D (6 bases). Germline V CDR1 and CDR2: DFQATT, SNEGSKA (reference sequence). The CDR3 consists of 15 residues. Trimming removed 3 bases from V and 4 bases from J, with 19 bases in between. The CDR3 DNA follows: TGCAGTGCTAGCCCCCGGGACTGGGGTGGGTACGAGCAGTACTTC. Amino acids: CSASPRDWGGYEQYF.

In this sample, this clonotype is large. This chain joins TRBV19 and TRBJ2-1; D is undetermined. V dropped 7 bases and J dropped 10 bases, with 11 bases sitting between them. The CDR3 runs to 11 residues. Germline assignment: CDR1 LNHDA and CDR2 SQIVND (reference sequence). The CDR3 nucleotides read TGTGCCAGTACCCTGAGAGGAGAGCAGTTCTTC. Translated: CASTLRGEQFF.

This sequence joins TRBV7-9 and TRBJ2-1, with TRBD2 identical over 11 bases. This CDR3 comprises 15 residues. J gave up 5 bases and V 4 bases, and 4 bases lay outside the gene matches. The germline V gene encodes CDR1 SEHNR and CDR2 FQNEAQ (reference sequence). The CDR3 spells CASSYIAGGNNEQFF. CDR3 nucleotides: TGTGCCAGCAGCTACATAGCGGGAGGGAACAATGAGCAGTTCTTC. Full variable domain (remainder filled in from reference TRBV7-9 and TRBJ2-1): DTGVSQNPRHKITKRGQNVTFRCDPISEHNRLYWYRQTLGQGPEFLTYFQNEAQLEKSRLLSDRFSAERPKGSFSTLEIQRTEQGDSAMYLCASSYIAGGNNEQFFGPGTRLTVL.

This clonotype is medium-sized (0.01 to 0.1%) within its sample. V usage is TRBV20-1 and J usage is TRBJ1-1; 10 nucleotides line up with TRBD1. The CDR3 covers 17 residues. The ends lost 1 base at V and 8 bases at J; junction bases unmatched: 16. The germline CDR1 and CDR2 sequences are DFQATT and SNEGSKA (reference sequence). CDR3: CSARAHFRDRGSLEAFF. The DNA for the CDR3 is TGCAGTGCTAGAGCTCACTTTAGGGACAGGGGATCATTAGAAGCTTTCTTT.

By sample fraction, this clonotype is medium-sized (0.01 to 0.1%). This rearrangement joins TRBV28 to TRBJ2-2; 7 bases fit TRBD1. The CDR3 totals 15 residues. Looked up from germline, CDR1 is MDHEN and CDR2 is SYDVKM. V lost 3 bases and J lost 5; bases outside the gene matches: 6. The CDR3 sequence: CASSFVDRSTGELFF. CDR3 nucleotides: TGTGCCAGCAGTTTCGTGGACAGGTCAACCGGGGAGCTGTTTTTT.

This clonotype is labeled medium-sized. A read error is possible here, since a much larger clone lies one base away. The chain links TRBV7-3 to TRBJ2-2, with D maybe TRBD2 (5 bases). The germline V gene encodes CDR1 SGHTA and CDR2 FQGTGA. This CDR3 region has 16 residues. In DNA form, the CDR3 reads TGTGCCAGCGGCTTACCCGGGATGACAAACGCCGGGGAGCTGTTTTTT. This sequence encodes CASGLPGMTNAGELFF.

This clonotype was counted between two and nine times. The gene calls are TRBV6-8 and TRBJ1-5, with D uncertain. The V gene lost 7 bases and the J gene lost 0 bases, with 7 bases spanning the gap. Germline V CDR1 and CDR2: MNHGY, SAAAGT. This CDR3 spans 13 amino acids. CDR3 sequence reads: CASIAHSNQPQHF. The DNA for the CDR3 is TGTGCCAGCATTGCGCATAGCAATCAGCCCCAGCATTTT.

This clonotype was counted between two and nine times. This may stem from a read error, because a much larger clone lies one nucleotide away. The J gene is TRBJ2-2, the V gene TRBV24-1, with D perhaps matching TRBD1 or TRBD2 (5 bases each). The CDR3 extends over 17 amino acids. Per the germline V gene, CDR1 is KGHDR and CDR2 is SFDVKD. V gave up 5 bases and J gave up 7 bases, with 22 bases separating them. CDR3 DNA: TGTGCCACCAGTGCCTCCGACGGGATCGGTAGGGGCGGGGAGCTGTTTTTT. It codes for CATSASDGIGRGGELFF.

The chain uses TRBV6-5 and TRBJ2-7; TRBD1 matches 7 bases. CDR1 is MNHEY and CDR2 is SVGAGI in the germline V gene. The length of the CDR3 is 13 residues. V lost 8 bases and J lost 3; bases outside the gene matches: 7. CDR3 sequence (DNA): TGTGCCAGCTGGGACAGTCTCGGCTACGAGCAGTACTTC. It encodes CASWDSLGYEQYF.

The count of this clonotype is one. Possible read error: a much larger clone is one base away. CDR3 residues: CASSPRDIEQFF. DNA of the CDR3: TGTGCCAGTAGTCCTAGAGACATTGAGCAGTTCTTC. The gene calls are TRBV19 and TRBJ2-1; D uncertain. CDR3 length equals 12 residues. CDR1 is LNHDA, CDR2 SQIVND, per germline (reference sequence). Trimming stripped 5 bases from V and 9 bases from J, with 11 bases between.

Sample share makes this clonotype medium-sized (0.01 to 0.1%). This chain links TRBV12-3 or TRBV12-4 with TRBJ2-1, with D tentatively TRBD2 (6 bases). CDR3 length: 17 amino acids. V was trimmed by 6 bases and J by 0 bases, leaving 18 bases between them. As DNA, the CDR3 is TGTGCCAGCAGCCGGGAGATAGCGGACTCCTCCTACAATGAGCAGTTCTTC. Residues: CASSREIADSSYNEQFF.

Within the sample, this clonotype is large. This chain joins TRBV12-3 or TRBV12-4 and TRBJ1-1; no reliable D call. V lost 7 bases to trimming and J lost 5 bases, with 11 bases between them. The CDR3 is 12 residues long. The CDR3 DNA reads as TGTGCCAGCACCCGACTGGGGACTGAAGCTTTCTTT. Protein: CASTRLGTEAFF.

This clonotype is judged medium-sized (0.01 to 0.1%). V is TRBV19 and J is TRBJ2-1, with D unresolved. Trimming removed 5 bases at V and 2 bases at J, with 10 bases between. Germline CDR1 reads LNHDA; CDR2 reads SQIVND (reference sequence). The CDR3 length is 14 residues. For the CDR3, the DNA is TGTGCCAGTAGTCCCCAGTATGCCTACAATGAGCAGTTCTTC. It specifies CASSPQYAYNEQFF.

This clonotype is categorized as large. V is TRBV5-6 and J is TRBJ2-2, with 8 bases aligning to TRBD1. Germline V lookup: CDR1 SGHDT, CDR2 YYEEEE. This CDR3 has 15 residues. The V and J ends lost 0 bases and 3 bases, in that order; junction bases with no gene match: 1. The CDR3 protein is CASSLVQGDTGELFF. The CDR3 region has the DNA TGTGCCAGCAGCTTGGTACAGGGGGACACCGGGGAGCTGTTTTTT.

This clonotype is termed medium-sized. The chain joins TRBV28 to TRBJ2-7; D uncertain. The CDR3 has 16 residues. The V gene's germline CDR1 is MDHEN and CDR2 SYDVKM. V lost 7 bases, J lost 0 bases, and 19 bases lay in between. Here the CDR3 DNA reads TGTGCCAGCACCCCCATCGCGGCTAGTCTCTCCTACGAGCAGTACTTC. Translation gives CASTPIAASLSYEQYF.